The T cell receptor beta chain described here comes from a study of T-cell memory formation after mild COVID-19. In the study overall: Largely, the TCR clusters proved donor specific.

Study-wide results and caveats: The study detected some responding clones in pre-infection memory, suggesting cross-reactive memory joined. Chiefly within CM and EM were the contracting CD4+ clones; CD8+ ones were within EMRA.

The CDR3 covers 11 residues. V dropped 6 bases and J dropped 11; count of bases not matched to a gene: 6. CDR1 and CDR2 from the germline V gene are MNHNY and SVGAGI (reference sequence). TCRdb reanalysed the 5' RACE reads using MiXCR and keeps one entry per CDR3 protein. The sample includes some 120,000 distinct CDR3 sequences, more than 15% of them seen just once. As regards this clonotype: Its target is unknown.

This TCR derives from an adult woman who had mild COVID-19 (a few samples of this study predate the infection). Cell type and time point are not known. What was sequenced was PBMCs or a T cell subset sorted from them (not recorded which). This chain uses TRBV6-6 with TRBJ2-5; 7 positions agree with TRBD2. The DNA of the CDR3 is TGTGCCAGCAGCGCCCTGGGGGGGCAGTACTTC. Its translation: CASSALGGQYF.